Below, one T cell receptor beta chain is given with its context. Its antigen is unknown. CDR3 size: 16 residues. Germline V gives CDR1 PRHDT, CDR2 FYEKMQ (reference sequence). V lost 0 bases, J lost 5 bases, and 7 bases stayed unmatched. This specimen comes from a study of cytomegalovirus exposure and HLA in healthy donors. Study conclusions and caveats: According to a subsequent analysis, TCR clusters from the first cohort were inclined to appear together in the 110 or so validation repertoires.

Repertoires were generated with immunoSEQ multiplex PCR, while TCRdb's copy carries only in-frame clones and drops some. The table records some 250,000 clones, around 90% of them present only once. The rearrangement uses TRBV13 and TRBJ1-1; 9 nucleotides match TRBD1. This TCR derives from a young woman in good health and CMV-seronegative. Sequenced: PBMCs. The CDR3 DNA reads TGTGCCAGCAGCTTAGGGGGACAGGGTATTCAAACTGAAGCTTTCTTT. It is translated as CASSLGGQGIQTEAFF.